This entry lists 15 T cell receptor beta chains sequenced from one sample in a study of T cell repertoires in cytomegalovirus infection. TCRdb itself ran the reads through MiXCR, one entry per CDR3 protein. In the table there are some 300,000 distinct CDR3 sequences, roughly a tenth of which are singletons. The sample taken for sequencing was PBMCs. The source of these receptors is a human donor in good health (CMV status not recorded). Some clones in this sample may be carry-over from other donors' samples.

This clonotype showed up many times. As DNA, the CDR3 is TGCAGTGCCTACTCGACGACAGGGAACACTGAAGCTTTCTTT. It translates to CSAYSTTGNTEAFF. The chain employs TRBV20-1 and TRBJ1-1, with D possibly TRBD1 on 6 matching bases. V was cut by 6 bases and J by 1 base, with 15 bases left in between. CDR1 DFQATT and CDR2 SNEGSKA come from the germline V gene (reference sequence). There are 14 residues in the CDR3.

This clonotype was counted a few times. The J gene is TRBJ1-5, the V gene TRBV4-1, with D tentatively TRBD1 (5 bases). In germline, CDR1 is MGHRA, CDR2 YSYEKL. This CDR3 spans 17 amino acids. Trimming left V 0 bases short and J 7 bases short, with 19 bases between. CDR3 amino acids: CASSQDPGGATGQPQHF. CDR3 nucleotide sequence: TGCGCCAGCAGCCAAGATCCCGGCGGGGCCACGGGGCAGCCCCAGCATTTT.

The table lists this clonotype with many counts. The chain has TRBV6-2 or TRBV6-3 and TRBJ1-1, with 8 positions matching TRBD1. The CDR3 has 16 amino acids. CDR1 MNHEY and CDR2 SVGEGT come from the germline V gene. The V and J ends lost 6 bases and 3 bases, in that order; junction bases with no gene match: 12. CDR3 sequence reads: CASSPPRGLSYTEAFF. Written as DNA, the CDR3 is TGTGCCAGCAGCCCCCCCAGGGGGCTATCCTACACTGAAGCTTTCTTT.

V and J are TRBV19 and TRBJ2-2; TRBD2 is a possible D gene (6 bases). V shed 3 bases and J shed 7 bases, with 12 bases lying between them. The CDR3 contains 14 residues. Germline V lookup: CDR1 LNHDA, CDR2 SQIVND (reference sequence). The CDR3 protein is CASSIAREVGELFF. CDR3 coding DNA: TGTGCCAGTAGTATTGCCAGGGAGGTCGGGGAGCTGTTTTTT.

The genes are TRBV10-3 and TRBJ2-2; 11 bases are shared with TRBD1. The ends lost 10 bases at V and 4 bases at J; junction bases unmatched: 8. Germline loops: CDR1 ENHRY, CDR2 SYGVKD. This CDR3 spans 15 amino acids. The CDR3 loop is CATRGTGGTTGELFF. The CDR3 nucleotides are TGTGCCACCAGGGGGACAGGGGGAACCACCGGGGAGCTGTTTTTT.

At least ten counts were recorded for this clonotype. J is TRBJ1-2 and V is TRBV6-2 or TRBV6-3; 11 bases agree with TRBD1. In germline, CDR1 is MNHEY, CDR2 SVGEGT. V trimming: 10 bases; J trimming: 2 bases; junction bases outside the gene matches: 3. This CDR3 region has 13 residues. CDR3 sequence (DNA): TGTGCCACACGGACAGGGGGCAACTATGGCTACACCTTC. Translation: CATRTGGNYGYTF.

This clonotype was recorded many times. CDR3 coding DNA: TGTGCCAGCAGCTTCCCGACTAGACGTGATACGCAGTATTTT. This translates into CASSFPTRRDTQYF. The rearrangement links TRBV7-2 to TRBJ2-3; D may be TRBD2 (6 bases). Germline V CDR1 and CDR2: SGHTA, FQGNSA. The CDR3 length is 14 residues. V was pared by 3 bases and J by 6 bases, with 13 bases between.

This clonotype has a handful of counts. The gene calls are TRBV20-1 and TRBJ2-7; D may be TRBD2 (6 bases). Germline V gene sequence: CDR1 DFQATT, CDR2 SNEGSKA (reference sequence). V was clipped by 7 bases and J by 0 bases, with 22 bases between them. There are 16 residues in the CDR3. This chain's CDR3 is CSVKARDSQLSYEQYF. Written as DNA, the CDR3 is TGCAGTGTCAAAGCCCGGGACTCCCAACTCTCCTACGAGCAGTACTTC.

This clonotype was seen at least ten times. The rearrangement links TRBV10-3 to TRBJ2-5; D may match TRBD1 or TRBD2 (6 bases each). Looked up from germline, CDR1 is ENHRY and CDR2 is SYGVKD. CDR3 length: 15 residues. The germline V and J ends were trimmed by 5 bases and 5 bases, with 18 bases remaining between them. As DNA, the CDR3 is TGTGCCATCAGTCAGGGAGGACAGTCGGGGGAGACCCAGTACTTC. Translating it yields CAISQGGQSGETQYF.

This clonotype was counted a few times. The V call is TRBV2, the J call TRBJ2-5; D remains unclear. V lost 4 bases to trimming and J lost 2 bases, with 11 bases between them. Germline CDR1 SNHLY, CDR2 FYNNEI. The CDR3 extends over 14 amino acids. The CDR3 reads CASSGQRRQETQYF. In nucleotides, the CDR3 is TGTGCCAGCAGTGGGCAGCGAAGGCAAGAGACCCAGTACTTC.

This clonotype has only a few counts. V is TRBV29-1 and J is TRBJ2-7; either TRBD1 or TRBD2 may supply D (5 bases each). This CDR3 region has 14 residues. V was pared by 4 bases and J by 0 bases, with 13 bases between. The V gene's germline CDR1 is SQVTM and CDR2 ANQGSEA. Written as DNA, the CDR3 is TGCAGCGTTGGGGGGACGGCTAGCTCCTACGAGCAGTACTTC. Translated: CSVGGTASSYEQYF.

The chain employs TRBV29-1 and TRBJ1-2, with a possible D match to TRBD1 (5 bases). CDR1 is SQVTM and CDR2 is ANQGSEA in the germline V gene. The CDR3 sequence is 13 residues long. V lost 6 bases to trimming and J lost 2 bases, with 13 bases between them. The CDR3 loop reads CSVVGGGNYGYTF. The CDR3 DNA sequence: TGCAGCGTCGTGGGGGGAGGAAACTATGGCTACACCTTC.

The chain carries TRBV20-1 and TRBJ2-1; the match to TRBD2 covers 8 bases. The length of the CDR3 is 15 residues. Germline CDR1 reads DFQATT; CDR2 reads SNEGSKA (reference sequence). The ends lost 0 bases at V and 6 bases at J; junction bases unmatched: 7. This CDR3 is CSARDLRGDLNEQFF. Written as DNA, the CDR3 is TGCAGTGCTAGAGATTTGCGGGGGGACCTCAATGAGCAGTTCTTC.

The sample holds a few counts of this clonotype. V and J are TRBV12-3 or TRBV12-4 and TRBJ1-5; 7 nucleotides agree with TRBD1. This CDR3 spans 13 amino acids. Trimming removed 6 bases from V and 4 bases from J; junction bases left unmatched: 3. Here the CDR3 DNA reads TGTGCCAGCAGGACGACAGGGAATCAGCCCCAGCATTTT. Translating it yields CASRTTGNQPQHF.

The rearrangement uses TRBV14 and TRBJ2-2, with D unresolved. Looked up from germline, CDR1 is SGHDN and CDR2 is FVKESK. V shed 0 bases and J shed 5 bases, with 16 bases lying between them. This CDR3 region has 17 residues. As DNA, the CDR3 is TGTGCCAGCAGCCAAGAACGTTCTAGGTTGTGGACCGGGGAGCTGTTTTTT. Translating it yields CASSQERSRLWTGELFF.